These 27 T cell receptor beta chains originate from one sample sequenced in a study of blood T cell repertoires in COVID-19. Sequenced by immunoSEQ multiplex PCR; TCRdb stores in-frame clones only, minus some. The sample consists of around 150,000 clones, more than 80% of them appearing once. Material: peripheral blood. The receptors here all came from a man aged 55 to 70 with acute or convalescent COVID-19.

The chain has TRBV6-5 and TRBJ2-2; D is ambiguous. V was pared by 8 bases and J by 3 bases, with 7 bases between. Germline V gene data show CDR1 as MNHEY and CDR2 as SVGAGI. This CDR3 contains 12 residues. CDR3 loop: CASGRDTGELFF. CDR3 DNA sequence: TGTGCCAGCGGTCGCGACACCGGGGAGCTGTTTTTT.

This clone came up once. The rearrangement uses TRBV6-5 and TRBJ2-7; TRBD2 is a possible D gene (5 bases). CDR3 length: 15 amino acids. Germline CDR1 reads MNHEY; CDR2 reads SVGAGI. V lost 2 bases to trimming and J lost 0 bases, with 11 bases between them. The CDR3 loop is CASSYSGLHSYEQYF. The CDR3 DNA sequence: TGTGCCAGCAGTTACAGTGGACTGCACTCCTACGAGCAGTACTTC.

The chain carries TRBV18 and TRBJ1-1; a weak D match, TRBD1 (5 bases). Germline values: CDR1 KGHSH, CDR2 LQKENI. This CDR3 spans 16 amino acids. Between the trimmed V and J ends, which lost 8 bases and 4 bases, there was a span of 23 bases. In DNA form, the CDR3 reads TGTGCCAGCCTCCCGCCAGGGAAGGCGGTCGTCACTGAAGCTTTCTTT. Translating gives CASLPPGKAVVTEAFF. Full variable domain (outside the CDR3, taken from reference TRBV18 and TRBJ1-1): NAGVMQNPRHLVRRRGQEARLRCSPMKGHSHVYWYRQLPEEGLKFMVYLQKENIIDESGMPKERFSAEFPKEGPSILRIQQVVRGDSAAYFCASLPPGKAVVTEAFFGQGTRLTVV.

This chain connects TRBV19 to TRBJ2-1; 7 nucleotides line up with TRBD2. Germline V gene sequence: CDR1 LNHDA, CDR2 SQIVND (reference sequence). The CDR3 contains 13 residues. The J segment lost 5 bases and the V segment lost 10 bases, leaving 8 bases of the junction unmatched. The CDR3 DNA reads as TGTGCCAAGGGAAGCGGGGAGAACAATGAGCAGTTCTTC. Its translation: CAKGSGENNEQFF.

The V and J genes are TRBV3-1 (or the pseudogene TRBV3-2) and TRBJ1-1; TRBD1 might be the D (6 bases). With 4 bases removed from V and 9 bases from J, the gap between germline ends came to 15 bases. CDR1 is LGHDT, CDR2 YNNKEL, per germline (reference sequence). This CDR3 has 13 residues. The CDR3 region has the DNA TGTGCCAGCAGCCCAAGGTTCAGGGGAAAAGCTTTCTTT. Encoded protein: CASSPRFRGKAFF.

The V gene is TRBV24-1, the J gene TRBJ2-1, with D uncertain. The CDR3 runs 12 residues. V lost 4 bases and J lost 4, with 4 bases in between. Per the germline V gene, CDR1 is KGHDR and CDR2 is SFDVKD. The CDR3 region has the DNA TGTGCCACCAGTGAGACTTACAATGAGCAGTTCTTC. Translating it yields CATSETYNEQFF.

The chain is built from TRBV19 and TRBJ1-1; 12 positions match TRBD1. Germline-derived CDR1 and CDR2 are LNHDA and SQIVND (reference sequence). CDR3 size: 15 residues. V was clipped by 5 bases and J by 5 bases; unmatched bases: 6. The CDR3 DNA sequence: TGTGCCAGTAGTCAAAGGGACAGGGGGCCTACTGAAGCTTTCTTT. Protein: CASSQRDRGPTEAFF. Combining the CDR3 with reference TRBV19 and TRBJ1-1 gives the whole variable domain DGGITQSPKYLFRKEGQNVTLSCEQNLNHDAMYWYRQDPGQGLRLIYYSQIVNDFQKGDIAEGYSVSREKKESFPLTVTSAQKNPTAFYLCASSQRDRGPTEAFFGQGTRLTVV.

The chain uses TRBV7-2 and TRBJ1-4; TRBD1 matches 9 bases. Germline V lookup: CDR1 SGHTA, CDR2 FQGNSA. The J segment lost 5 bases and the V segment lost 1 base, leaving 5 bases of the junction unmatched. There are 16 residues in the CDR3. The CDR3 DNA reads TGTGCCAGCAGCTTAGACAGGGGGCTTCGAAATGAAAAACTGTTTTTT. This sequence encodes CASSLDRGLRNEKLFF.

DNA of the CDR3: TGTGCCAGCAGTTTCCGGGACAGGATTAACACTGAAGCTTTCTTT. It specifies CASSFRDRINTEAFF. This chain uses TRBV6-5 with TRBJ1-1, with 8 nucleotides matching TRBD1. Germline CDR1 is MNHEY and CDR2 is SVGAGI. J gave up 2 bases and V 4 bases, and 6 bases lay outside the gene matches. The CDR3 is made up of 15 amino acids.

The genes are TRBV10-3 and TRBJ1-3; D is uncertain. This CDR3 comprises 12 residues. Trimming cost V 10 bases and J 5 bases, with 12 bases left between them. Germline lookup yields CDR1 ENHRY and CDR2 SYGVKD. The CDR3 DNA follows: TGTGCCACCGCCGAACTCAGAAACACCATATATTTT. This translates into CATAELRNTIYF.

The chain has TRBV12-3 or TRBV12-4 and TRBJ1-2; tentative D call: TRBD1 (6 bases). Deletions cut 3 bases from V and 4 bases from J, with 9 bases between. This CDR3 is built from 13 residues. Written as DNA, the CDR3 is TGTGCCAGCAGTTTTGGACAGCCCTATGGCTACACCTTC. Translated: CASSFGQPYGYTF.

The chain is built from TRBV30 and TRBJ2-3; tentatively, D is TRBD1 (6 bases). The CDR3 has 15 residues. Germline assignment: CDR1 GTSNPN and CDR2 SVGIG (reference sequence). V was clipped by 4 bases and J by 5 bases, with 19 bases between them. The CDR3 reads CAWTYGRGGKDTQYF. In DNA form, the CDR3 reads TGTGCCTGGACGTACGGCAGGGGCGGTAAAGATACGCAGTATTTT.

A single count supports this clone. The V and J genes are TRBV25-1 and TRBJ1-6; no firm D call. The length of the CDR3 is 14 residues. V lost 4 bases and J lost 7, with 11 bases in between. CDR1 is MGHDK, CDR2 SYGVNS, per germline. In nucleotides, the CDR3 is TGTGCCAGCAGTGGGCATGAGGGAAATTCACCCCTCCACTTT. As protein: CASSGHEGNSPLHF. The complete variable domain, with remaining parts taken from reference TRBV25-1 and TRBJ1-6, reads EADIYQTPRYLVIGTGKKITLECSQTMGHDKMYWYQQDPGMELHLIHYSYGVNSTEKGDLSSESTVSRIRTEHFPLTLESARPSHTSQYLCASSGHEGNSPLHFGNGTRLTVT.

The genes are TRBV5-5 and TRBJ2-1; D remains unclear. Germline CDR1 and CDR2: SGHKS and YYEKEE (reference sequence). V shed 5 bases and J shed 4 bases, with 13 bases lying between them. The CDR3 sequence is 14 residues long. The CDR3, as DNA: TGTGCCAGCAGTAGGCTCAGGATTTACAATGAGCAGTTCTTC. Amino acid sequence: CASSRLRIYNEQFF.

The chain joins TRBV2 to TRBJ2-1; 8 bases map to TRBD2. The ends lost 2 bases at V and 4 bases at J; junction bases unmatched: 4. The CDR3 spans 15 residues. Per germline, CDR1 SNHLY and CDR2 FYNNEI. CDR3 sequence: CASSERGGNYNEQFF. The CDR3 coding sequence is TGTGCCAGCAGTGAACGGGGGGGCAATTACAATGAGCAGTTCTTC.

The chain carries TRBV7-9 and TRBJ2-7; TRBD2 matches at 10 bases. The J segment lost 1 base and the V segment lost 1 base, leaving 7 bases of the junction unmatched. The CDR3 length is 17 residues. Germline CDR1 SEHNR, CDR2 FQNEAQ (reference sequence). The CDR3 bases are TGTGCCAGCAGCTTAGGAAGCGGGGGGGCCGGTTCCTACGAGCAGTACTTC. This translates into CASSLGSGGAGSYEQYF.

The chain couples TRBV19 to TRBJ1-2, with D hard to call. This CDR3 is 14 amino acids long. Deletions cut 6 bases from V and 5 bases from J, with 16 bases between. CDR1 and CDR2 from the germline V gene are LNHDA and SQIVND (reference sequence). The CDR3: CASRESIQAYGYTF. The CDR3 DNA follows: TGTGCCAGTAGAGAATCTATCCAGGCATATGGCTACACCTTC. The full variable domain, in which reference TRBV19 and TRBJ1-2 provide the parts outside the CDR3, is DGGITQSPKYLFRKEGQNVTLSCEQNLNHDAMYWYRQDPGQGLRLIYYSQIVNDFQKGDIAEGYSVSREKKESFPLTVTSAQKNPTAFYLCASRESIQAYGYTFGSGTRLTVV.

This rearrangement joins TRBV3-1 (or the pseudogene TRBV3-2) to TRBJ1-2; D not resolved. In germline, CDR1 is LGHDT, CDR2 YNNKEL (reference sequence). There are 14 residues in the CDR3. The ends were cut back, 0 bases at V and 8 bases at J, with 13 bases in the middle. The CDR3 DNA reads TGTGCCAGCAGCCAAGATTGGGGAGGAAACGGCTACACCTTC. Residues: CASSQDWGGNGYTF.

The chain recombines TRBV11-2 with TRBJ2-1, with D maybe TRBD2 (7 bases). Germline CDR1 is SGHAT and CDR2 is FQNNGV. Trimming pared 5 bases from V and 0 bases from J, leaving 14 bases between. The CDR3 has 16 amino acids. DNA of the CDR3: TGTGCCAGCAGCCAGTTAGGGGGGGGCTCCTACAATGAGCAGTTCTTC. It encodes CASSQLGGGSYNEQFF.

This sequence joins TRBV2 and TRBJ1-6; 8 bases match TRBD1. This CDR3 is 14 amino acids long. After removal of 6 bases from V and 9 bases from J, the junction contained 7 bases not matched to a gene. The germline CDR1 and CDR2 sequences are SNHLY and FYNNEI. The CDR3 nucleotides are TGTGCCAGCAGAGACAGGGGTGTGGGTTCACCCCTCCACTTT. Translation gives CASRDRGVGSPLHF.

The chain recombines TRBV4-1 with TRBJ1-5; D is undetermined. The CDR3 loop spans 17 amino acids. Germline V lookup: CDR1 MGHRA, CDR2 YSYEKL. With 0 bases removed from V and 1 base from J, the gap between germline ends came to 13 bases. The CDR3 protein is CASSQDPGKGSNQPQHF. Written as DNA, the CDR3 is TGCGCCAGCAGCCAAGATCCCGGGAAAGGAAGCAATCAGCCCCAGCATTTT.

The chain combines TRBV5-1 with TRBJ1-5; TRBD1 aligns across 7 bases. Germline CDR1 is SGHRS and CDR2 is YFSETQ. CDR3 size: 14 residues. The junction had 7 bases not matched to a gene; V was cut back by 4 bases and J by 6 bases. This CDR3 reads CASSPLTGSQPQHF. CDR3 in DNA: TGCGCCAGCAGCCCACTGACAGGGAGTCAGCCCCAGCATTTT.

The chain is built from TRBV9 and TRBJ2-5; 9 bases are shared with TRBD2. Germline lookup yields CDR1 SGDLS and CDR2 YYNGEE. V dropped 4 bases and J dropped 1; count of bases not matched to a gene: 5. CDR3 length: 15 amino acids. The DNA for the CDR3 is TGTGCCAGCAGCCTCGCGGGGGGGCTCCAAGAGACCCAGTACTTC. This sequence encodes CASSLAGGLQETQYF.

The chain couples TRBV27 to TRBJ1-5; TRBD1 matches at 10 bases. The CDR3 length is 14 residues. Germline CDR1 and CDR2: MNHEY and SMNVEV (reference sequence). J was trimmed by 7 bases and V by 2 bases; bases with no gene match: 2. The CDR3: CASSLGTGAQPQHF. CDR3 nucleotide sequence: TGTGCCAGCAGTTTAGGGACAGGGGCCCAGCCCCAGCATTTT.

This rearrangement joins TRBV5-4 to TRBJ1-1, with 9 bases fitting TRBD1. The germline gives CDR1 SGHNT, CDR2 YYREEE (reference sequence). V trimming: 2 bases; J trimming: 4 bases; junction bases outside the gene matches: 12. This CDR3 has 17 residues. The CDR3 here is CASSFKPGQGRSTEAFF. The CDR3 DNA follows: TGTGCCAGCAGCTTTAAACCGGGACAGGGTAGGAGCACTGAAGCTTTCTTT. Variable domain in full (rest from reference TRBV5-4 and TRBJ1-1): ETGVTQSPTHLIKTRGQQVTLRCSSQSGHNTVSWYQQALGQGPQFIFQYYREEENGRGNFPPRFSGLQFPNYSSELNVNALELDDSALYLCASSFKPGQGRSTEAFFGQGTRLTVV.

Written as DNA, the CDR3 is TGTGCCAGCTCACCACAGGGGAAGGATCAGCCCCAGCATTTT. It is translated as CASSPQGKDQPQHF. V is TRBV18 and J is TRBJ1-5; tentatively, D is TRBD1 (5 bases). Per the germline V gene, CDR1 is KGHSH and CDR2 is LQKENI. V was pared by 1 base and J by 5 bases, with 9 bases between. The CDR3 contains 14 residues.

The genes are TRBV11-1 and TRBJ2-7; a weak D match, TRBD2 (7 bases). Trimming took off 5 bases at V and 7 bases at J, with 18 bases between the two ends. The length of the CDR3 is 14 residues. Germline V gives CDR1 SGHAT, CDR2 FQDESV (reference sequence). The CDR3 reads CASSLHRGGGEQYF. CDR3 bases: TGTGCCAGCAGCCTTCACCGGGGAGGGGGGGAGCAGTACTTC.